This T cell receptor (beta chain) was captured by sequencing in a study of naive CD8 T cells in extremely preterm neonates. Whole-study results and caveats: Preterm infants showed shorter CDR3s, fewer N additions and less trimming than older groups.

Without labor or membrane rupture, elective cesareans at roughly 37-42 weeks supplied term cord blood. Of note for this clone: Its target is not known.

Using immunoSEQ multiplex PCR, the repertoire was profiled, and TCRdb retains in-frame clones only, with some absent. The top ten hold roughly 0.54% of the sample, which has roughly 5,100 clones, approximately 97% seen once. V lost 1 base to trimming and J lost 6 bases, with 7 bases between them. The CDR3 is 13 residues long. CDR1 is MGHRA, CDR2 YSYEKL, per germline. V gene TRBV4-1 combines with J gene TRBJ2-1; D gene unclear. The TCR comes from a newborn in good health. The specimen was naive CD8+ T cells from cord blood. CDR3 sequence: CASSQGNSNEQFF. In DNA, the CDR3 is TGCGCCAGCAGCCAAGGGAACAGCAATGAGCAGTTCTTC.